The 10 T cell receptor beta chains presented below share a single source sample, sequenced in a study of blood T cell repertoires in COVID-19. The data were produced by immunoSEQ multiplex PCR, yet TCRdb's version contains in-frame clones alone and is incomplete. The table includes 200,000 or so clones, roughly four fifths detected once. Sequenced: peripheral blood. These receptors were taken from a woman older than 75 with COVID-19, enrolled during active disease.

The chain's CDR3 is CASVDRRAPFGEQYF. CDR3 in DNA: TGTGCCAGCGTGGATCGCAGGGCACCCTTCGGGGAGCAGTACTTC. V gene TRBV11-3 combines with J gene TRBJ2-7; D perhaps matches TRBD1 (5 bases). The germline V and J ends were trimmed by 8 bases and 7 bases, with 24 bases remaining between them. The germline V gene has CDR1 SGHNT and CDR2 YENEEA. This CDR3 contains 15 residues.

The chain recombines TRBV6-6 with TRBJ1-5; D is unclear. There are 13 residues in the CDR3. V was clipped by 6 bases and J by 6 bases, with 12 bases between them. Germline V gene data show CDR1 as MNHNY and CDR2 as SVGAGI (reference sequence). CDR3 sequence (DNA): TGTGCCAGCAGCGGTGACTCCTTTCAGCCCCAGCATTTT. Translation gives CASSGDSFQPQHF.

This clone came up once. The chain employs TRBV5-4 and TRBJ1-1; 8 bases align to TRBD1. Germline-derived CDR1 and CDR2 are SGHNT and YYREEE (reference sequence). V gave up 4 bases and J gave up 5 bases; unmatched junction bases: 7. This CDR3 spans 14 amino acids. The CDR3 loop is CASSVDRGRTEAFF. DNA of the CDR3: TGTGCCAGCAGCGTAGACAGGGGTCGTACTGAAGCTTTCTTT.

This clone was counted a single time. The rearrangement links TRBV5-1 to TRBJ1-2, with D unclear. V lost 0 bases and J lost 2, with 14 bases in between. This CDR3 spans 16 amino acids. The germline V gene has CDR1 SGHRS and CDR2 YFSETQ. CDR3 loop: CASSLDGQLGNYGYTF. The CDR3 DNA reads as TGCGCCAGCAGCTTGGATGGGCAGCTCGGAAACTATGGCTACACCTTC. The variable domain in full, with the rest retrieved from reference TRBV5-1 and TRBJ1-2, is KAGVTQTPRYLIKTRGQQVTLSCSPISGHRSVSWYQQTPGQGLQFLFEYFSETQRNKGNFPGRFSGRQFSNSRSEMNVSTLELGDSALYLCASSLDGQLGNYGYTFGSGTRLTVV.

V and J are TRBV7-9 and TRBJ1-6; 7 bases match TRBD1. V lost 3 bases to trimming and J lost 5 bases; unmatched junction nucleotides: 4. There are 15 residues in the CDR3. Germline CDR1 is SEHNR and CDR2 is FQNEAQ (reference sequence). The CDR3 region is CASSLTGLHNSPLHF. CDR3 nucleotide sequence: TGTGCCAGCAGCTTGACAGGGCTTCATAATTCACCCCTCCACTTT.

J is TRBJ2-3 and V is TRBV5-1; 11 bases agree with TRBD2. The CDR3 extends over 14 amino acids. CDR1 and CDR2 from the germline V gene are SGHRS and YFSETQ. V gave up 7 bases and J gave up 4 bases; unmatched junction bases: 5. This chain's CDR3 is CASRLAGNPDTQYF. The DNA of the CDR3 is TGCGCCAGCCGACTAGCGGGGAATCCAGATACGCAGTATTTT.

The chain joins TRBV4-1 to TRBJ1-2; no clear D. The length of the CDR3 is 12 residues. Trimming removed 0 bases from V and 7 bases from J, with 6 bases in between. CDR1 and CDR2 from the germline V gene are MGHRA and YSYEKL. CDR3 nucleotides: TGCGCCAGCAGCCAAGACAGGCTTGGCTACACCTTC. Its translation: CASSQDRLGYTF.

The chain couples TRBV14 to TRBJ2-1, with D tentatively TRBD1 (6 bases). Trimming cost V 1 base and J 5 bases, with 9 bases left between them. The CDR3 contains 14 residues. Germline V gene data show CDR1 as SGHDN and CDR2 as FVKESK. CDR3 in amino acids: CASSQVRGHNEQFF. DNA of the CDR3: TGTGCCAGCAGCCAAGTCAGGGGCCACAATGAGCAGTTCTTC.

CDR3 protein: CASSVVKRGYEQFF. CDR3 DNA sequence: TGTGCCAGCAGCGTAGTGAAAAGGGGATATGAGCAGTTCTTC. The J gene is TRBJ2-1, the V gene TRBV9; possibly TRBD1 for D (5 bases). CDR3 size: 14 residues. Germline values: CDR1 SGDLS, CDR2 YYNGEE. V was trimmed by 0 bases and J by 8 bases, leaving 12 bases between them.

This clone was counted once. The chain combines TRBV9 with TRBJ2-7; TRBD2 might be the D (6 bases). Germline V gives CDR1 SGDLS, CDR2 YYNGEE. V was pared by 0 bases and J by 2 bases, with 15 bases between. The CDR3 runs 16 residues. The CDR3 sequence: CASSVGIGSQAYEQYF. CDR3 in DNA: TGTGCCAGCAGCGTAGGAATCGGGAGCCAGGCCTACGAGCAGTACTTC.